The 29 T cell receptor beta chains listed next were all sequenced from one sample in a study of blood T cell repertoires in COVID-19. Data came from immunoSEQ multiplex PCR; TCRdb stores just in-frame clones and leaves some out. The repertoire holds some 130,000 clones, with 85% as singletons. Material: peripheral blood. These receptor sequences come from a man older than 75 with acute or convalescent COVID-19.

This chain connects TRBV7-3 to TRBJ1-1; no firm D call. Germline loops: CDR1 SGHTA, CDR2 FQGTGA. V dropped 2 bases and J dropped 0 bases, with 4 bases sitting between them. CDR3 length equals 13 residues. The CDR3 is CASSLELNTEAFF. DNA for the CDR3: TGTGCCAGCAGCTTAGAGTTGAACACTGAAGCTTTCTTT.

The chain carries TRBV19 and TRBJ1-1; the D gene is possibly TRBD1 (6 bases). V lost 7 bases, J lost 1 base, and 16 bases lay in between. The CDR3 runs to 15 residues. Germline values: CDR1 LNHDA, CDR2 SQIVND (reference sequence). This chain's CDR3 is CASTDTGTTNTEAFF. The CDR3, as DNA: TGTGCCAGTACCGATACCGGGACAACGAACACTGAAGCTTTCTTT.

The rearrangement joins TRBV27 to TRBJ2-2; maybe TRBD2 (5 bases). The V and J ends lost 1 base and 1 base respectively, with 7 bases between them. This CDR3 is built from 15 residues. Germline lookup yields CDR1 MNHEY and CDR2 SMNVEV (reference sequence). Here the CDR3 DNA reads TGTGCCAGCAGTTTATTTGCGGGGAACACCGGGGAGCTGTTTTTT. It encodes CASSLFAGNTGELFF.

V gene TRBV5-1 combines with J gene TRBJ2-7; TRBD1 agrees at 8 bases. Losses at the gene ends were 3 bases for V and 1 base for J; bases not matched to a gene: 6. This CDR3 has 15 residues. Germline V gives CDR1 SGHRS, CDR2 YFSETQ. CDR3 sequence (DNA): TGCGCCAGCAGCTCCGGCGGGACAGGATCCTACGAGCAGTACTTC. Protein product: CASSSGGTGSYEQYF.

This clone was seen a handful of times. The CDR3 is CASIPSGTRTAEQYF. In nucleotides, the CDR3 is TGTGCCAGCATCCCGAGTGGGACTAGAACCGCCGAGCAGTACTTC. The rearrangement uses TRBV6-2 or TRBV6-3 and TRBJ2-7; 8 bases map to TRBD2. The germline V gene has CDR1 MNHEY and CDR2 SVGEGT. The length of the CDR3 is 15 residues. The junction had 14 bases not matched to a gene; V was cut back by 7 bases and J by 6 bases.

The V and J genes are TRBV5-1 and TRBJ1-1; D not certain. Germline loops: CDR1 SGHRS, CDR2 YFSETQ. Trimming cost V 1 base and J 8 bases, with 12 bases left between them. The CDR3 consists of 13 residues. CDR3 nucleotides: TGCGCCAGCAGCTTGACTCTGGGCAGGGAAGCTTTCTTT. It encodes CASSLTLGREAFF.

The chain combines TRBV5-6 with TRBJ1-1; D remains ambiguous. The germline V gene has CDR1 SGHDT and CDR2 YYEEEE. V dropped 3 bases and J dropped 0 bases, with 12 bases sitting between them. The CDR3 runs to 15 residues. For the CDR3, the DNA is TGTGCCAGCAGCTCAGATGACTGGGTGAACACTGAAGCTTTCTTT. Translated, it gives CASSSDDWVNTEAFF.

J is TRBJ2-1 and V is TRBV7-3, with 8 bases lining up with TRBD2. Germline values: CDR1 SGHTA, CDR2 FQGTGA. The ends lost 2 bases at V and 6 bases at J; junction bases unmatched: 6. CDR3 length equals 15 residues. CDR3 DNA sequence: TGTGCCAGCAGCTTATACGGGACTAGTACCAATGAGCAGTTCTTC. This encodes CASSLYGTSTNEQFF.

This chain connects TRBV6-5 to TRBJ2-1, with D uncertain. V was shortened by 5 bases and J by 8 bases, with 7 bases between the two germline ends. Per germline, CDR1 MNHEY and CDR2 SVGAGI. The CDR3 is made up of 11 amino acids. DNA of the CDR3: TGTGCCAGCAGTCCCGAGTATGAGCAGTTCTTC. The encoded protein is CASSPEYEQFF.

J is TRBJ2-1 and V is TRBV12-3 or TRBV12-4; D gene uncertain. V lost 2 bases to trimming and J lost 6 bases, with 5 bases between them. The CDR3 runs 12 residues. The CDR3, as DNA: TGTGCCAGCAGTTTACTCGGCAATGAGCAGTTCTTC. Protein: CASSLLGNEQFF.

V and J are TRBV6-5 and TRBJ2-1, with D possibly being TRBD2 (5 bases). This CDR3 has 16 amino acids. Germline-derived CDR1 and CDR2 are MNHEY and SVGAGI. Trimming stripped 0 bases from V and 1 base from J, with 10 bases between. The CDR3 loop is CASSYSGGLSYNEQFF. In nucleotides, the CDR3 is TGTGCCAGCAGTTACTCGGGCGGGTTATCCTACAATGAGCAGTTCTTC.

The chain is built from TRBV10-3 and TRBJ2-7, with TRBD2 matching over 11 bases. The germline gives CDR1 ENHRY, CDR2 SYGVKD. The CDR3 is 19 amino acids. Losses at the gene ends were 0 bases for V and 0 bases for J; bases not matched to a gene: 10. The CDR3 region has the DNA TGTGCCATCAGTGAGTCGTCGACTAGCGGGAAGCGTAGCTCCTACGAGCAGTACTTC. Its translation is CAISESSTSGKRSSYEQYF.

The chain links TRBV18 to TRBJ2-1, with D perhaps TRBD2 (5 bases). The V end was cut by 5 bases, the J end by 1 base, with 12 bases between. This CDR3 is built from 15 residues. Per germline, CDR1 KGHSH and CDR2 LQKENI. The chain's CDR3 is CASSSGWDSYNEQFF. CDR3 DNA sequence: TGTGCCAGCTCATCGGGGTGGGATTCCTACAATGAGCAGTTCTTC.

The chain employs TRBV5-5 and TRBJ2-5; D might be TRBD2 (6 bases). The CDR3 extends over 15 amino acids. Germline CDR1 SGHKS, CDR2 YYEKEE (reference sequence). The germline V and J ends were trimmed by 3 bases and 5 bases, with 17 bases remaining between them. DNA of the CDR3: TGTGCCAGCAGCTCCCCCATGGGAGGAGGGGAGACCCAGTACTTC. Translated: CASSSPMGGGETQYF.

This clone was found a few times. This sequence joins TRBV11-2 and TRBJ1-2, with TRBD1 as a possible D gene (5 bases). The CDR3 contains 12 residues. Per germline, CDR1 SGHAT and CDR2 FQNNGV. Trimming left V 5 bases short and J 4 bases short, with 8 bases between. The CDR3 DNA sequence: TGTGCCAGCAGCCCCGGGGGCTATGGCTACACCTTC. It translates to CASSPGGYGYTF.

This clone was detected a few times. The J gene is TRBJ2-7, the V gene TRBV3-1 (or the pseudogene TRBV3-2); 9 bases agree with TRBD1. Trimming at V came to 1 base and at J to 6 bases, leaving 1 base not matched to a gene. CDR1 and CDR2 (germline): LGHDT, YNNKEL (reference sequence). The CDR3 has 13 amino acids. The CDR3 DNA follows: TGTGCCAGCAGCCAAGGGACAGGGGCCGAGCAGTACTTC. This sequence encodes CASSQGTGAEQYF.

This chain joins TRBV2 and TRBJ2-2; TRBD2 agrees at 10 bases. The ends lost 6 bases at V and 4 bases at J; junction bases unmatched: 8. Germline V lookup: CDR1 SNHLY, CDR2 FYNNEI. This CDR3 has 16 amino acids. CDR3 sequence: CASSAASGRVTGELFF. The CDR3 DNA is TGTGCCAGCAGCGCGGCAAGCGGGAGGGTCACCGGGGAGCTGTTTTTT.

V is TRBV19 and J is TRBJ1-6, with D tentatively TRBD1 (5 bases). Per germline, CDR1 LNHDA and CDR2 SQIVND (reference sequence). Trimming left V 3 bases short and J 6 bases short, with 9 bases between. CDR3 length: 14 residues. In DNA, the CDR3 is TGTGCCAGTAGTATGAAAGGGGTTAATTCACCCCTCCACTTT. This encodes CASSMKGVNSPLHF.

The chain couples TRBV7-8 to TRBJ2-6; TRBD1 matches 9 bases. Per the germline V gene, CDR1 is SGHVS and CDR2 is FQNEAQ. The CDR3 sequence is 17 residues long. The trim removed 3 bases at V and 3 bases at J, leaving 6 bases unmatched. CDR3 amino acids: CASSFGTGTGGANVLTF. In DNA form, the CDR3 reads TGTGCCAGCAGCTTCGGGACAGGGACGGGTGGGGCCAACGTCCTGACTTTC.

The chain combines TRBV20-1 with TRBJ1-2; 7 nucleotides align to TRBD1. CDR3 length equals 11 residues. Germline assignment: CDR1 DFQATT and CDR2 SNEGSKA (reference sequence). CDR3 DNA: TGCAGGGGAGGACAGGCGGATGGCTACACCTTC. Translating gives CRGGQADGYTF.

The V call is TRBV5-4, the J call TRBJ1-1; 7 bases agree with TRBD1. Losses at the gene ends were 2 bases for V and 6 bases for J; bases not matched to a gene: 7. CDR1 is SGHNT, CDR2 YYREEE, per germline (reference sequence). The CDR3 is 14 residues long. The CDR3 sequence: CASSLRGLDAEAFF. The CDR3 bases are TGTGCCAGCAGCTTAAGGGGGCTTGACGCTGAAGCTTTCTTT.

The V call is TRBV18, the J call TRBJ1-5, with TRBD1 identical over 8 bases. Germline V gene data show CDR1 as KGHSH and CDR2 as LQKENI. The CDR3 extends over 15 amino acids. Losses at the gene ends were 6 bases for V and 3 bases for J; bases not matched to a gene: 7. The CDR3 DNA reads TGTGCCAGCTCGGAGGGACAGGTAATCAATCAGCCCCAGCATTTT. Encoded protein: CASSEGQVINQPQHF.

The chain combines TRBV9 with TRBJ2-2; 11 bases are a match to TRBD2. CDR3 length: 16 residues. The V gene's germline CDR1 is SGDLS and CDR2 YYNGEE. The V gene end was trimmed by 6 bases and the J gene end by 4 bases; junction bases not matched to a gene: 8. The chain's CDR3 is CASTVGGLAGTGELFF. The CDR3 DNA sequence: TGTGCCAGCACCGTTGGCGGACTAGCGGGCACCGGGGAGCTGTTTTTT. Combining the CDR3 with reference TRBV9 and TRBJ2-2 gives the whole variable domain DSGVTQTPKHLITATGQRVTLRCSPRSGDLSVYWYQQSLDQGLQFLIQYYNGEERAKGNILERFSAQQFPDLHSELNLSSLELGDSALYFCASTVGGLAGTGELFFGEGSRLTVL.

V gene TRBV27 combines with J gene TRBJ1-1; D gene ambiguous. CDR3 length equals 15 residues. V was clipped by 2 bases and J by 4 bases, with 14 bases between them. Germline CDR1 is MNHEY and CDR2 is SMNVEV (reference sequence). CDR3 protein: CASSLDRVSGTEAFF. As DNA, the CDR3 is TGTGCCAGCAGTTTAGATAGAGTGTCGGGCACTGAAGCTTTCTTT.

The chain couples TRBV9 to TRBJ2-7; TRBD2 aligns across 10 bases. The CDR3 contains 14 residues. Germline V gives CDR1 SGDLS, CDR2 YYNGEE. V was pared by 4 bases and J by 2 bases, with 3 bases of the junction left unmatched. CDR3 loop: CASSPSGGAYEQYF. CDR3 DNA sequence: TGTGCCAGCAGCCCAAGCGGGGGGGCCTACGAGCAGTACTTC.

The rearrangement uses TRBV7-2 and TRBJ2-7; 9 bases are shared with TRBD1. Looked up from germline, CDR1 is SGHTA and CDR2 is FQGNSA. This CDR3 is 15 amino acids long. After removal of 6 bases from V and 4 bases from J, the junction contained 10 bases not matched to a gene. This CDR3 is CASSSSGTGWYEQYF. The CDR3 coding sequence is TGTGCCAGCAGTAGCTCGGGGACAGGGTGGTACGAGCAGTACTTC.

The CDR3 DNA sequence: TGTGCCAGCTCACGAGATCAGGGGGCCGGCACTGAAGCTTTCTTT. Its protein is CASSRDQGAGTEAFF. This chain connects TRBV18 to TRBJ1-1; 8 nucleotides agree with TRBD1. J was trimmed by 4 bases and V by 4 bases; bases with no gene match: 8. Per germline, CDR1 KGHSH and CDR2 LQKENI. The CDR3 length is 15 residues.

The CDR3 loop reads CASSKTGVGGYTF. CDR3 nucleotide sequence: TGTGCCAGCAGTAAAACAGGGGTAGGTGGCTACACCTTC. V usage is TRBV3-1 (or the pseudogene TRBV3-2) and J usage is TRBJ1-2; 7 bases map to TRBD1. Per germline, CDR1 LGHDT and CDR2 YNNKEL (reference sequence). The length of the CDR3 is 13 residues. With 6 bases clipped from V and 7 bases from J, the junction kept 8 bases outside the gene matches.

The chain employs TRBV7-2 and TRBJ1-6; 10 nucleotides match TRBD1. Germline V lookup: CDR1 SGHTA, CDR2 FQGNSA. With V trimmed by 5 bases and J by 7 bases, 5 bases remained unmatched. The CDR3 is 15 residues long. CDR3 nucleotide sequence: TGTGCCAGCAGCCCGAGGACAGGGGGGAATTCACCCCTCCACTTT. Translating gives CASSPRTGGNSPLHF.